The 25 T cell receptor beta chains reported below all come from one sample, sequenced in a study of vaccination effects on CD4 cells after COVID-19. The data were produced by immunoSEQ multiplex PCR, yet TCRdb's version contains in-frame clones alone and is incomplete. The sample records 30,000 to 45,000 clones, about 80% being singletons. Antigen-specific CD4+ T cells expanded by the ViraFEST assay with viral peptide pools were then sequenced. Investigators separated out CD4+ T cells once about eleven days of culture had passed. Everyone in the study got two shots of either the BNT162b2 or mRNA-1273 vaccine. Their specific antigens are unknown. The material sequenced was CD4+ T cells from PBMCs cultured with HCoV-NL63 spike peptides, taken after COVID-19 vaccination. Receptors originate from a human donor who received a COVID-19 vaccine. Some clones in this sample may be carry-over from other donors' samples.

The V gene is TRBV6-5, the J gene TRBJ2-3, with TRBD2 identical over 11 bases. The CDR3 spans 15 residues. The V gene end was trimmed by 5 bases and the J gene end by 1 base; junction bases not matched to a gene: 2. CDR1 is MNHEY and CDR2 is SVGAGI in the germline V gene. The CDR3 DNA is TGTGCCAGCAGTCCACTAGCGGGGGGCACAGATACGCAGTATTTT. Protein: CASSPLAGGTDTQYF.

The chain recombines TRBV5-1 with TRBJ2-5, with D uncertain. This CDR3 comprises 16 residues. Between the trimmed V and J ends, which lost 0 bases and 2 bases, there was a span of 14 bases. Looked up from germline, CDR1 is SGHRS and CDR2 is YFSETQ. The CDR3 sequence is CASSLVGSRRQETQYF. CDR3 in DNA: TGCGCCAGCAGCTTGGTTGGCAGTCGCCGGCAAGAGACCCAGTACTTC.

J is TRBJ2-7 and V is TRBV5-1; the D gene is possibly TRBD1 (6 bases). Trimming pared 2 bases from V and 2 bases from J, leaving 14 bases between. The CDR3 extends over 15 amino acids. From germline, CDR1 is SGHRS and CDR2 YFSETQ. CDR3 loop: CASSFSSGGTYEQYV. CDR3 coding DNA: TGCGCCAGCAGCTTTAGTTCTGGGGGCACCTACGAGCAGTACGTC.

The chain links TRBV27 to TRBJ1-2; D gene uncertain. The germline V and J ends were trimmed by 2 bases and 1 base, with 8 bases remaining between them. The CDR3 length is 14 residues. Germline V lookup: CDR1 MNHEY, CDR2 SMNVEV (reference sequence). Here the CDR3 reads CASSLSPLNYGYTF. The CDR3 DNA follows: TGTGCCAGCAGTTTAAGCCCACTTAACTATGGCTACACCTTC.

V and J are TRBV9 and TRBJ2-3; the match to TRBD2 covers 10 bases. The J segment lost 5 bases and the V segment lost 0 bases, leaving 6 bases of the junction unmatched. The CDR3 consists of 16 residues. From germline, CDR1 is SGDLS and CDR2 YYNGEE. The CDR3: CASSVASSGGEDTQYF. DNA of the CDR3: TGTGCCAGCAGCGTAGCATCTAGCGGGGGTGAAGATACGCAGTATTTT.

The CDR3 protein is CASSRDRNTGELFF. CDR3 DNA sequence: TGTGCCAGCAGCCGGGACAGAAACACCGGGGAGCTGTTTTTT. The chain is built from TRBV7-3 and TRBJ2-2, with 7 bases matching TRBD1. Per the germline V gene, CDR1 is SGHTA and CDR2 is FQGTGA. The CDR3 length is 14 residues. V was pared by 5 bases and J by 2 bases, with 2 bases of the junction left unmatched. The complete variable domain, with remaining parts taken from reference TRBV7-3 and TRBJ2-2, reads GAGVSQTPSNKVTEKGKYVELRCDPISGHTALYWYRQSLGQGPEFLIYFQGTGAADDSGLPNDRFFAVRPEGSVSTLKIQRTERGDSAVYLCASSRDRNTGELFFGEGSRLTVL.

The J gene is TRBJ1-1, the V gene TRBV5-6; D is undetermined. CDR3 length equals 11 residues. V lost 0 bases and J lost 9, with 6 bases in between. CDR1 SGHDT and CDR2 YYEEEE come from the germline V gene. The CDR3 DNA follows: TGTGCCAGCAGCTTGGGGCATAAAGCTTTCTTT. It is translated as CASSLGHKAFF.

This chain joins TRBV29-1 and TRBJ2-4, with D perhaps matching TRBD1 (5 bases). From germline, CDR1 is SQVTM and CDR2 ANQGSEA. The V end was cut by 4 bases, the J end by 8 bases, with 18 bases between. This CDR3 is built from 14 residues. CDR3 nucleotides: TGCAGCGTTGTGGCACAGGCGGCCAGGGACATTCAGTACTTC. Protein sequence: CSVVAQAARDIQYF. Combining the CDR3 with reference TRBV29-1 and TRBJ2-4 gives the whole variable domain SAVISQKPSRDICQRGTSLTIQCQVDSQVTMMFWYRQQPGQSLTLIATANQGSEATYESGFVIDKFPISRPNLTFSTLTVSNMSPEDSSIYLCSVVAQAARDIQYFGAGTRLSVL.

The chain combines TRBV7-3 with TRBJ1-3; D possibly corresponds to TRBD1 (5 bases). Germline V CDR1 and CDR2: SGHTA, FQGTGA. V shed 2 bases and J shed 0 bases, with 5 bases lying between them. The CDR3 totals 14 residues. In nucleotides, the CDR3 is TGTGCCAGCAGCTTAGGGGCCTCTGGAAACACCATATATTTT. The encoded protein is CASSLGASGNTIYF.

In this sample, this clone turned up once. V and J are TRBV28 and TRBJ1-1; D unresolved. Looked up from germline, CDR1 is MDHEN and CDR2 is SYDVKM. This CDR3 contains 13 residues. V shed 1 base and J shed 6 bases, with 9 bases lying between them. In DNA, the CDR3 is TGTGCCAGCAGTTTATATGTCTGGGCTGAAGCTTTCTTT. Translating gives CASSLYVWAEAFF.

The rearrangement links TRBV9 to TRBJ2-2; D gene unclear. Germline V CDR1 and CDR2: SGDLS, YYNGEE. The length of the CDR3 is 15 residues. Trimming took 4 bases from V and 2 from J, leaving 12 bases between them. CDR3 DNA: TGTGCCAGCAGCCCCCGATTAGACAACACCGGGGAGCTGTTTTTT. This translates into CASSPRLDNTGELFF.

V and J are TRBV6-5 and TRBJ2-3; TRBD1 agrees at 8 bases. The CDR3 length is 14 residues. The J segment lost 5 bases and the V segment lost 6 bases, leaving 7 bases of the junction unmatched. The germline CDR1 and CDR2 sequences are MNHEY and SVGAGI. DNA of the CDR3: TGTGCCAGCAGCCCAGACAGGGGTGGAGATACGCAGTATTTT. Amino acids: CASSPDRGGDTQYF.

The rearrangement links TRBV2 to TRBJ2-5; D might be TRBD1 (5 bases). The V end lost 7 bases, the J end lost 2 bases, and 11 bases lay between the germline ends. Germline V gene sequence: CDR1 SNHLY, CDR2 FYNNEI. The CDR3 contains 13 residues. CDR3 region: CASTVDRQETQYF. Here the CDR3 DNA reads TGTGCCAGCACGGTTGACAGACAAGAGACCCAGTACTTC.

CDR3 nucleotides: TGTGCCAGCAGCTTCAACCTCCTGGAGACCCAGTACTTC. It translates to CASSFNLLETQYF. The chain joins TRBV7-2 to TRBJ2-5, with unresolved D. The V gene's germline CDR1 is SGHTA and CDR2 FQGNSA. The V and J ends lost 3 bases and 5 bases respectively, with 10 bases between them. This CDR3 has 13 residues.

This rearrangement joins TRBV5-1 to TRBJ2-3, with TRBD1 matching over 10 bases. Trimming cost V 4 bases and J 5 bases; bases outside gene matches: 4. CDR1 and CDR2 from the germline V gene are SGHRS and YFSETQ. The CDR3 sequence is 14 residues long. The CDR3 here is CASSLRDRGDTQYF. DNA of the CDR3: TGCGCCAGCAGCCTACGGGACAGGGGAGATACGCAGTATTTT.

The chain uses TRBV7-3 and TRBJ1-5; D gene uncertain. The V gene lost 2 bases and the J gene lost 8 bases, with 7 bases spanning the gap. The CDR3 contains 12 residues. Looked up from germline, CDR1 is SGHTA and CDR2 is FQGTGA. CDR3 protein: CASSLGGEPQHF. In DNA form, the CDR3 reads TGTGCCAGCAGCTTAGGAGGAGAGCCCCAGCATTTT.

The chain carries TRBV24-1 and TRBJ1-5; TRBD1 aligns across 7 bases. The CDR3 spans 17 residues. Germline V gene lookup returns CDR1 KGHDR and CDR2 SFDVKD. After removal of 6 bases from V and 2 bases from J, the junction contained 12 bases not matched to a gene. The CDR3 loop is CATSSSSAGGRNQPQHF. The CDR3 bases are TGTGCCACCAGTTCCTCCTCGGCAGGGGGACGCAATCAGCCCCAGCATTTT.

This clone was seen just once. The chain carries TRBV6-6 and TRBJ2-4; 12 nucleotides agree with TRBD1. The CDR3 length is 19 residues. V lost 5 bases to trimming and J lost 7 bases; unmatched junction nucleotides: 18. Germline V gives CDR1 MNHNY, CDR2 SVGAGI (reference sequence). The CDR3 spells CASSPPRDRGRRSANIQYF. CDR3 bases: TGTGCCAGCAGTCCCCCGAGGGACAGGGGGCGAAGGTCGGCGAACATTCAGTACTTC.

The gene calls are TRBV10-1 and TRBJ2-3, with 9 bases matching TRBD2. The V gene end was trimmed by 2 bases and the J gene end by 6 bases; junction bases not matched to a gene: 0. The CDR3 extends over 13 amino acids. Germline assignment: CDR1 WNHNN and CDR2 SYGVQD (reference sequence). CDR3 nucleotide sequence: TGCGCCAGCAGTGAGCTAGCGGGGGATACGCAGTATTTT. It translates to CASSELAGDTQYF.

This CDR3 reads CASSPTGTGGYGYTF. The CDR3 DNA is TGTGCCAGCAGTCCTACCGGGACAGGGGGGTATGGCTACACCTTC. The chain recombines TRBV28 with TRBJ1-2; 11 bases map to TRBD1. The germline CDR1 and CDR2 sequences are MDHEN and SYDVKM. V shed 5 bases and J 5 bases; nucleotides not matched to a gene: 7. This CDR3 is 15 amino acids long.

The chain links TRBV28 to TRBJ1-6; 9 bases match TRBD1. V gave up 6 bases and J gave up 11 bases; unmatched junction bases: 8. This CDR3 region has 14 residues. Germline V gene data show CDR1 as MDHEN and CDR2 as SYDVKM. CDR3 sequence: CASRIQGALAPLHF. DNA for the CDR3: TGTGCCAGCAGGATACAGGGGGCGCTTGCACCCCTCCACTTT.

This sequence joins TRBV7-8 and TRBJ2-5; tentative D call: TRBD2 (7 bases). The CDR3 is 15 residues long. Deletions cut 4 bases from V and 3 bases from J, with 15 bases between. The germline gives CDR1 SGHVS, CDR2 FQNEAQ. CDR3 amino acids: CASSWGGRYEETQYF. Written as DNA, the CDR3 is TGTGCCAGCAGCTGGGGGGGCCGGTATGAAGAGACCCAGTACTTC.

The rearrangement joins TRBV5-4 to TRBJ2-3; 8 bases line up with TRBD2. With V trimmed by 2 bases and J by 1 base, 0 bases remained unmatched. This CDR3 spans 14 amino acids. The germline gives CDR1 SGHNT, CDR2 YYREEE (reference sequence). For the CDR3, the DNA is TGTGCCAGCAGCTTCGGGGGGGGCACAGATACGCAGTATTTT. This codes for CASSFGGGTDTQYF.

The chain uses TRBV5-6 and TRBJ1-2, with 8 bases aligning to TRBD1. The germline CDR1 and CDR2 sequences are SGHDT and YYEEEE. V shed 6 bases, J shed 3 bases, and the junction held 13 bases outside the gene matches. The CDR3 has 16 amino acids. The CDR3 region has the DNA TGTGCCAGCACCCTAGGGACAGGACGTAGTTACTATGGCTACACCTTC. It encodes CASTLGTGRSYYGYTF.

This clone appeared a single time. In DNA form, the CDR3 reads TGTGCCATCAGTGCTGGACAGACAACCATGAACACTGAAGCTTTCTTT. Translated: CAISAGQTTMNTEAFF. This chain links TRBV10-3 with TRBJ1-1; TRBD1 is a possible D gene (6 bases). Germline assignment: CDR1 ENHRY and CDR2 SYGVKD. There are 16 residues in the CDR3. V was cut by 4 bases and J by 0 bases, with 15 bases left in between.